This TCR beta chain is from a study of cytomegalovirus exposure and HLA in healthy donors (dated by TCRdb to the late 2010s). Regarding the study in general: An earlier analysis of about 560 of the donors reported approximately 280 Gb of sequence data and around 100 million unique TCR beta sequences obtained from 180 million or so T cells. An early release covering roughly 600 HLA-typed donors comprised approximately 300 gigabases of sequencing data and some 79 million unique TCR sequences. Of the approximately 400 genotyped donors, over 65% fell in the genetic ancestry cluster associated with self-reported Caucasian donors. The study was designed to test whether signatures of past pathogen exposure could be identified by cataloging public T cell receptors. The study used immunosequencing to profile the T cell repertoires of 666 subjects and linked those repertoires to cytomegalovirus serostatus. Along with the roughly 700-subject first cohort, a separate validation cohort of over 90 different subjects was used. High-throughput TCR immunosequencing, statistical association of individual TCRs with disease status, and machine learning were combined to predict cytomegalovirus infection status. A later analysis re-analyzed previously published TCR beta repertoires from 650 to 800 donors and added high-resolution HLA genotyping to study TCR occurrence patterns. The later analysis used no new phenotypic data to find candidate immune exposures, relying instead on TCR beta sequences and their occurrence across donors. In an earlier analysis of 587 of the donors, high-throughput TCR beta sequencing was used to judge whether each TCR beta V gene segment behaved as functional or pseudogenic. Donor age, sex, ethnicity and CMV serostatus were collected together with the repertoire data. A later genetic analysis used genome-wide SNP genotypes for about three fifths of the 666 donors, treating that subset as a discovery cohort. Every discovery cohort repertoire had been produced on one sequencing platform. HLA typing included class I and class II loci at four-digit resolution. Typing coverage differed by locus: A, B, C, DRB1 and DQB1 were typed in roughly 620-630 donors, DQA1 in 500 to 550, DPA1 in 600 to 610, and DPB1 in around 440. Roughly five DR-DQ haplotypes were handled as single units for association and clustering, since linkage in the cohort was strong. Among roughly 370 genotyped donors of the cohort, an average of approximately 240,000 unique TCR beta nucleotide sequences were sequenced per donor, around 20% of them non-productive. Here is what the overall study found, with its caveats: Sequencing depth was assumed to be roughly uniform across donors in the presence/absence analyses, though that assumption may not hold. Because the 87-base-pair reads could not distinguish some IMGT-functional V segments, including TRBV6-2 and TRBV6-3, those segments were excluded. Several of the top co-occurrence clusters appeared to be linked to parvovirus B19, influenza, CMV and Epstein-Barr virus, according to a later analysis. According to the authors, the approach could potentially be generalized to other disease states and immunological phenotypes. Linkage disequilibrium might explain the correlated functional status among segregating V segments, but an unknown experimental factor could not be excluded. Across donors, most TCR sequences were observed very rarely, whereas some public TCRs were present in many individuals. In a later analysis, about 16,000 TCR beta sequences were associated with specific HLA alleles at a false discovery rate of 0.05. A group of highly shared sequence variants was considered likely to be a technical artifact of the sequencing pipeline. The study gave a list of 150 to 200 TCR beta chains associated with cytomegalovirus. Broadly in line with IMGT annotations, most TCR beta V segments showed up in productive rearrangements about 87% or about 30% of the time in an earlier analysis of a few hundred of the donors. The earlier analysis of about 600 of the donors excluded approximately 15 rarely observed V segments, including chromosome 9 orphons, because counts were too low. A later analysis found that HLA-associated TCR beta chains were more clonally expanded and had lower generation probabilities than equally common non-associated chains. V-gene and J-gene trimming of TCR beta chains was associated with a missense DCLRE1C variant in a later genetic analysis, and the association was replicated in an independent cohort. For the cohort, immune exposure information was limited to CMV serostatus. The classifier was reported to diagnose cytomegalovirus status with high specificity and sensitivity in both the original and validation cohorts. A few of the identified cytomegalovirus-associated TCR beta chains were confirmed in vitro to be specific for cytomegalovirus antigens. A later analysis found that most CMV-associated TCR beta chains appeared HLA-restricted, with HLA associations seemingly driven largely by CMV exposure. Assigning TCR associations to individual alleles was difficult when HLA alleles, especially DR and DQ, strongly co-occurred. The cohort was sequenced for TCR beta chains only, and without alpha or paired-chain data the features that could be detected were limited. Compared with the roughly 600-donor mean, donors in an Asian-associated ancestry cluster had fewer N-insertions in productive TCRs, according to a later genetic analysis. A further reported finding was that TCR beta sequences accurately predicted the HLA-A and HLA-B alleles for most subjects in the first cohort. According to a later analysis, TCR association rates differed among HLA loci, with DRB1 alleles showing the most associated TCRs and HLA-C alleles showing the fewest. Because some donors lacked HLA typing at each locus, the association tests relied only on the typed subset.

The cohort was made up of roughly 670 healthy bone marrow donors. All cohort members were sampled while nominally healthy, although unrecorded immune exposures were likely present. The donor was CMV seropositive and was included in the group of some 290 seropositive cohort members. Every donor gave a peripheral blood sample, and the peripheral blood mononuclear cells from that sample were used for TCR beta sequencing. The Qiagen DNeasy Blood Extraction Kit was used to extract genomic DNA from the blood cell samples. With respect to this clone: The target of this receptor is not known. Nothing much larger sits one base from this clone, and base qualities are not available.

Receptor amplification or capture employed the immunoSEQ multiplex PCR assay. For the multiplex PCR, a mixture combining 60 forward primers for TCR Vbeta segments and 13 reverse primers for TCR Jbeta segments was used. Amplification of the CDR3 region of rearranged TCR beta genes was performed with a multiplex PCR assay on genomic DNA. The Illumina HiSeq System was used to sequence the amplified TCR beta libraries as 87-base-pair reads. Per the original workflow: In a later analysis, around 80 million unique TCR beta chains were counted across the roughly 610 repertoires, and roughly 11 million of these chains were shared by at least two donors. To remove PCR and sequencing errors, raw reads were error-corrected and collapsed into unique sequences using a nearest-neighbor algorithm that merged closely related sequences. To assign V, D and J gene segments, CDR3 sequences were aligned to IMGT reference sequences. Each retained sequence needed at least a six-nucleotide match to both a V gene segment and a J gene segment. A rearrangement was called productive if the CDR3 had no stop codons and remained in frame with V and J, and every other rearrangement was called non-productive. CDR3 was defined by IMGT convention, running from the second conserved V-encoded cysteine to the conserved J-encoded phenylalanine. The earlier analysis of some 540 of the donors excluded any sequence lacking an unambiguous match to a single V gene segment. An earlier analysis of 587 of the donors classified V segments as functional when productive rearrangements were above 56.7% and as segregating when the standard deviation between donors was above 5%. A statistical classification framework was built for diagnosing cytomegalovirus status from the catalog of TCR beta chain sequences. In a later analysis, TCR nucleotide sequences were compared against IMGT/GENE-DB human TR gene sequences so that V and J genes could be assigned. In a later analysis, CDR3 sequences and most-parsimonious VDJ recombination scenarios were assigned using the TCRdist pipeline. In a later analysis, each TCR beta chain was defined by its CDR3 amino acid sequence together with its V-gene family, and reads without a unique V-gene family were excluded. In a later analysis, several hundred highly shared, low-generation-probability nucleotide sequences were removed to address suspected cross-contamination and a sequencing artifact. In a later analysis, a clonal expansion index for each public chain was calculated from normalized within-repertoire ranks of inferred template counts. A later analysis computed generation probabilities with a VDJ recombination model fitted to out-of-frame rearrangements, and checked the results against IGoR. In a later analysis, TCR-TCR, TCR-HLA and TCR-CMV co-occurrence was scored with hypergeometric tests, and a repertoire-size bias correction was applied to TCR pairs. False discovery rates were estimated in a later analysis by permuting HLA or CMV assignments 20 times. In a later analysis, co-occurring TCRs were grouped with DBSCAN, and TCRdist sequence similarity was added when clustering was performed within HLA-allele-positive subsets. Repertoires with fewer than 30,000 or more than 120,000 public chains, plus five repertoires with anomalous nucleotide sharing, were excluded from co-occurrence clustering. What TCRdb holds here is the immuneACCESS table cut down to in-frame rearrangements. Part of the clones is not present; checked against another copy, under half of the missing clones reflect an unresolved V gene, and the others are unexplained. The DNA gave D and trimming, while V, J and clone size come from that table. The sample profile shows some 150,000 clones; approximately 78% of them were found once. About 8.1% of the sample is held by the ten biggest clonotypes.

For CDR1 and CDR2, the germline V gene lists MNHNS and SASEGT. The CDR3 spans 14 residues, from the cysteine through the phenylalanine. Only the CDR3 DNA stays, 42 bases, in frame from base 1. Trimming leaves V shorter by 5 bases and J shorter by 1 base, with the junction holding 4 bases beyond the gene matches. This chain joins TRBV6-1 to TRBJ1-1, with TRBD1 identical over 7 junction bases. This TCR was recovered from a woman in her fifties or sixties in good health and CMV-seropositive. Material for sequencing was PBMCs. The CDR3 protein: CASSLTGSNTEAFF. The nucleotides read TGTGCCAGCAGTCTGACAGGGTCGAACACTGAAGCTTTCTTT.